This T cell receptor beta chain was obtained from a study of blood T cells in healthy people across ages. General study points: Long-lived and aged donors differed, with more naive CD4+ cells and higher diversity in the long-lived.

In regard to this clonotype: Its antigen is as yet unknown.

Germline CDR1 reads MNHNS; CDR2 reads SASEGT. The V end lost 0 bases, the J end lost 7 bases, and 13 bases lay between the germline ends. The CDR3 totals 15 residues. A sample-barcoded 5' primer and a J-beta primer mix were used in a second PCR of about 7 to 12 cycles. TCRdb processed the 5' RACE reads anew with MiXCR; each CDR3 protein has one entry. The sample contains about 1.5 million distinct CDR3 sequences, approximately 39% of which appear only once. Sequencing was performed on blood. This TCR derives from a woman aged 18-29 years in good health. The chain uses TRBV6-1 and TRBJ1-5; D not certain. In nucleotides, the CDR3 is TGTGCCAGCAGTGAAGCGCGGCAGCGGTTGCAGCCCCAGCATTTT. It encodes CASSEARQRLQPQHF.